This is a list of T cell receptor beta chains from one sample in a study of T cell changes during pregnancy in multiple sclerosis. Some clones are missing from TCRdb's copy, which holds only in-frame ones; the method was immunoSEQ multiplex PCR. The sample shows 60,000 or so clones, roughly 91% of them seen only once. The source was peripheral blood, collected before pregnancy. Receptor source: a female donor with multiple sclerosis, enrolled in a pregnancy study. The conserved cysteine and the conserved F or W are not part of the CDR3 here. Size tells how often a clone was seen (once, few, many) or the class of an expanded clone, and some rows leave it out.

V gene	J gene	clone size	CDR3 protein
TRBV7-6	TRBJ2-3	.	ASSPAFGSGGAIDTQY
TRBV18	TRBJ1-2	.	ASSREPGQSIRGYGYT
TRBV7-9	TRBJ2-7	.	ASSSGQGTLYEQY
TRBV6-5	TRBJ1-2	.	ASRGDRGGGYT
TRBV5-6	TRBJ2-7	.	ASSWADRGLLPYEQY
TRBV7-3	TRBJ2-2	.	ASSPQAGANTGELF
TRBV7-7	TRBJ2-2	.	ASSQIDGTGELF
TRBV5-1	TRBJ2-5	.	ASSHLAAQETQY
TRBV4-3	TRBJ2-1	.	ASSQASGGDYNEQF
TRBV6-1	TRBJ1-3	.	ASGQGTGNTIY
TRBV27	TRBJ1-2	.	ASSFRVKDGYT
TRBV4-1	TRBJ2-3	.	ASSTTSGGATDTQY
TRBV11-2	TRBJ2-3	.	ASSPAADTQY
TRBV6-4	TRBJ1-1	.	ASRRDSLTEAF
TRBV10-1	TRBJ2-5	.	ASSVLAGGTAQETQY
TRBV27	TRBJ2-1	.	ASSPGAGGPRNEQF
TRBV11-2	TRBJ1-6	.	ASSSRGREYSPLH
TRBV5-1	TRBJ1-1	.	ASSLGGTLNTEAF
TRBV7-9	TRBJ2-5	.	ASSSQSGLQETQY
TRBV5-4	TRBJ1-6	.	ASSKGQGQRSSYNSPLH
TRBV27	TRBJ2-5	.	ASRNLAGKGQETQY
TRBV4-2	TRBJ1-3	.	ASSNPSADSGNTIY
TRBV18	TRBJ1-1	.	ASSPLLGQGIAEAF
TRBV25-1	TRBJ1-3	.	ASSEFGRGLGNTIY
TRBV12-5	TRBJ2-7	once	ASGRGSGASSYEQY
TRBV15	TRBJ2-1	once	ATSGKSGAFYNEQF
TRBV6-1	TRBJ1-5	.	ASSETGATVNSNQPQH
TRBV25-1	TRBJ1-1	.	ASRSRDGNTEAF
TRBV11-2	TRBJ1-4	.	ASSLAGQGVGEKLF
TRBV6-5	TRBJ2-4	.	ASSYGGGPKNIQY
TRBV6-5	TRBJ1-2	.	ASSTEGSGGYT
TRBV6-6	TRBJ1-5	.	ASRSDIYSNQPQH
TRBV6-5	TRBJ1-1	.	ASSYGTGGLTEAF
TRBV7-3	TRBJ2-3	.	ASSSTSGGAQYTQY
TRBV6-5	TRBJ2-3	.	ASSTQGGITDTQY
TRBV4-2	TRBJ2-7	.	ASSQDRGAAGLLKVGYEQY
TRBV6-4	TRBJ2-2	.	ASSDSISRVTGELF
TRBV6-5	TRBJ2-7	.	ASSRQRQLRYEQY
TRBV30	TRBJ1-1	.	ACRGRDYEAF
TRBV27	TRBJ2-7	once	ATRTGGSWEQY
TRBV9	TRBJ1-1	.	ASSLGGGANTEAF
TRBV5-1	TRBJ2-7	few	ASSLGPAYEQY
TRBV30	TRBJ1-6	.	AWSGRVFYNSPLH
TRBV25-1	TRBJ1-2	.	ASSESRHGYT
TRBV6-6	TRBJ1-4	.	ASSYGWGGNEKLF
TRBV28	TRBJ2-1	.	ASSSRLDRYNEQF
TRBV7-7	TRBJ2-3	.	ASSRRAGSTDTQY
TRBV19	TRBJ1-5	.	ASKGSPGGNQPQH
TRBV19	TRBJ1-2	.	ASSKDRGSYT
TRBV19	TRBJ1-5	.	ASSATGLGNQPQH
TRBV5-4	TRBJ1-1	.	AFSFQGRANTEAF
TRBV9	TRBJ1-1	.	ASSVTGMNTEAF
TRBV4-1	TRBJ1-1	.	ASSQDAVEAF
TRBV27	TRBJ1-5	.	ASSLQGAQPQH